This T cell receptor beta chain was observed in a study of T cells in Graves' hyperthyroidism and ophthalmopathy. The study's findings and limits: Most clonotypes expanded in the thyroid (above 0.001) were also present in blood. A median around six months before onset, the model predicted ophthalmopathy.

Each patient was aged 18 to 65 and had newly diagnosed hyperthyroidism of under 2 months' duration. Ten or more counts support this clonotype. Antigen specificity is unknown. V lost 0 bases and J 4 bases, leaving 24 bases between the germline ends. Germline V gene data show CDR1 as GTSNPN and CDR2 as SVGIG (reference sequence). The CDR3 spans 18 residues. Amplified regions were TCR beta CDR3 sequences from RNA transcripts. The HTBI primer set drove a first-round RT-PCR of the TCR CDR3. Each CDR3 protein is one row after TCRdb ran MiXCR on the multiplex PCR reads. The sample lists about 400,000 distinct CDR3 sequences, more than 13% occurring once.

This TCR came from a woman younger than 45 with Graves' hyperthyroidism. The chain links TRBV30 to TRBJ2-5; possibly TRBD2 for D (5 bases). The sample comprised blood. The chain's CDR3 is CAWSVHSGLPLGRETQYF. Here the CDR3 DNA reads TGTGCCTGGAGTGTACACTCCGGACTCCCCCTCGGGCGAGAGACCCAGTACTTC.